This TCR beta chain was documented in a study of neurological immune-mediated disorders. Points from the study as a whole: Whereas HTLV-1-associated myelopathy showed the most TCR clonal expansion, multiple sclerosis showed the least, with levels below those of healthy controls.

This CDR3 spans 15 amino acids. Germline V gives CDR1 SGHTA, CDR2 FQGNSA. The V gene end was trimmed by 1 base and the J gene end by 5 bases; junction bases not matched to a gene: 5. Specified time point: longitudinal time-point 2. This clonotype was seen ten or more times. Its antigen is unidentified. TCRdb called the 5' RACE reads again in MiXCR, with one record for every CDR3 protein. The sample lists 65,000 to 85,000 distinct CDR3 sequences, 5% to 6% seen once, with roughly 7.9% in the top ten. V usage is TRBV7-2 and J usage is TRBJ2-5; 9 positions agree with TRBD2. The sequencing input was PBMCs. This clonotype originated in a woman aged 55-75 years with multiple sclerosis. The CDR3 DNA sequence: TGTGCCAGCAGCTTAGTCTCGCGGGGGGGTGAGACCCAGTACTTC. As protein: CASSLVSRGGETQYF.